This T cell receptor beta chain was identified during a study of T cell repertoires in cytomegalovirus infection. J lost 6 bases, V lost 4 bases, and 11 bases had no gene match. This CDR3 spans 17 amino acids. CDR1 LNHDA and CDR2 SQIVND come from the germline V gene (reference sequence). One entry per CDR3 protein results from TCRdb running MiXCR on the reads. The sample has roughly 720,000 distinct CDR3 sequences, 35% to 40% seen once; the top ten hold 2.8%. The receptor's source is a human donor in good health (CMV status not recorded). Some clones in this sample may be carry-over from other donors' samples. The sequenced sample consisted of PBMCs. The chain recombines TRBV19 with TRBJ1-6; the match to TRBD1 covers 8 bases. CDR3 DNA sequence: TGTGCCAGTAGTAGAACCACAACAGGGGGAGGTAATTCACCCCTCCACTTT. It encodes CASSRTTTGGGNSPLHF.